This T cell receptor (beta chain) was captured by sequencing in a study of blood T cell repertoires in COVID-19. The overall study: PBMCs, B-cell-depleted T cells, or T cells provided the cDNA or gDNA that made up the material.

Original data processing: Counts of nucleated cells, estimated from reference gene primer amplification, were obtained. The repertoire was sequenced with immunoSEQ multiplex PCR; TCRdb's copy has only in-frame clones and lacks some. V and J calls and clone size follow that table, whereas D and trimming were derived from the DNA. The table records over 130,000 clones, approximately 88% of them present only once. This clone was recorded once. With 5 bases removed from V and 6 bases from J, the gap between germline ends came to 8 bases. This CDR3 has 12 amino acids. CDR1 LGHDT and CDR2 YNNKEL come from the germline V gene (reference sequence).

Sequenced sample: peripheral blood. The clonotype comes from a man between 60 and 70 years old with active or convalescent COVID-19. This chain links TRBV3-1 (or the pseudogene TRBV3-2) with TRBJ2-1; D not resolved. This chain's CDR3 is CASSKAINEQFF. CDR3 DNA sequence: TGTGCCAGCAGCAAAGCCATCAATGAGCAGTTCTTC.